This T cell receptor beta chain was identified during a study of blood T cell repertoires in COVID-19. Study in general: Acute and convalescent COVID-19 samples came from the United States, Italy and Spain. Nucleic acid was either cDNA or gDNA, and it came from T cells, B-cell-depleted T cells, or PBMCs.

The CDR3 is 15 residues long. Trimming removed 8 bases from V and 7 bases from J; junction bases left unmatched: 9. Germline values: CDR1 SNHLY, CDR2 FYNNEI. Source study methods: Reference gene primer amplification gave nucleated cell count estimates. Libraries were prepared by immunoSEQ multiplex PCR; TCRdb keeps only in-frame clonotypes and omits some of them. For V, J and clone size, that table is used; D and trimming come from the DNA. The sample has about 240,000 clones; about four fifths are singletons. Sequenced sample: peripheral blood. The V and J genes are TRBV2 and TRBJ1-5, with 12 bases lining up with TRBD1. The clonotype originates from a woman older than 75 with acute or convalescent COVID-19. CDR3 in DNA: TGTGCCAGCGAGACGGGACAGGGGGCAGGGCAGCCCCAGCATTTT. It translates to CASETGQGAGQPQHF. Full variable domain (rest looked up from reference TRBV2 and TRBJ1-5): EPEVTQTPSHQVTQMGQEVILRCVPISNHLYFYWYRQILGQKVEFLVSFYNNEISEKSEIFDDQFSVERPDGSNFTLKIRSTKLEDSAMYFCASETGQGAGQPQHFGDGTRLSIL.